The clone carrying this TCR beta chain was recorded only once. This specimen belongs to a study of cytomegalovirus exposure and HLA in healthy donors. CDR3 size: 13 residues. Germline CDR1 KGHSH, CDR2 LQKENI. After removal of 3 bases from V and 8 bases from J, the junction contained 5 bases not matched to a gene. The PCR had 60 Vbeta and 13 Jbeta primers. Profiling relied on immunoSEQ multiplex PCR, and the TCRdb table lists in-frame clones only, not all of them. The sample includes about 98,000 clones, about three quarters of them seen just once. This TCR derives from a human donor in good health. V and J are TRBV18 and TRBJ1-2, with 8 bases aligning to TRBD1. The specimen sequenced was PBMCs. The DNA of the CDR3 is TGTGCCAGCTCACCCGACAGGGGATACGGCTACACCTTC. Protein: CASSPDRGYGYTF. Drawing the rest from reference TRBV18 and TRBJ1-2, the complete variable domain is NAGVMQNPRHLVRRRGQEARLRCSPMKGHSHVYWYRQLPEEGLKFMVYLQKENIIDESGMPKERFSAEFPKEGPSILRIQQVVRGDSAAYFCASSPDRGYGYTFGSGTRLTVV.